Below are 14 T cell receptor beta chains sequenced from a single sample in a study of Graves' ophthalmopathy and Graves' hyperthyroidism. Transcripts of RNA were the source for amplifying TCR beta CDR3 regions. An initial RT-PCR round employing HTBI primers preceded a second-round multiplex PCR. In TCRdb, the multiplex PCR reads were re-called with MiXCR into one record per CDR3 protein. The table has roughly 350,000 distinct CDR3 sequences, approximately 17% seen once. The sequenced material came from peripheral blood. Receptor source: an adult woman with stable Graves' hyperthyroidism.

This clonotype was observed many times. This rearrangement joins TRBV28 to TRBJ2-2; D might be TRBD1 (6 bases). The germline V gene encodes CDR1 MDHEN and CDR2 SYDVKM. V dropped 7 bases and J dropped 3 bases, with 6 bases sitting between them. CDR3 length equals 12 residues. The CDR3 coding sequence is TGTGCCAGCACAGGGGACACCGGGGAGCTGTTTTTT. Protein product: CASTGDTGELFF.

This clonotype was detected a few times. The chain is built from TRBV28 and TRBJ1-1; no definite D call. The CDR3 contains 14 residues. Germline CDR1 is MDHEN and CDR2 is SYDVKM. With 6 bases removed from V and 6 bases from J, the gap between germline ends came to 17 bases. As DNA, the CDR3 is TGTGCCAGCAGCTATCCCCCCGCGTGGTCTGAAGCTTTCTTT. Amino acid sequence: CASSYPPAWSEAFF.

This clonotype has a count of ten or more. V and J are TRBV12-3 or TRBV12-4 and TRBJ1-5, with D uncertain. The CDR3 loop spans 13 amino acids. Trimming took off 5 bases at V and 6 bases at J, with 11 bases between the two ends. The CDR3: CASSRRPGQPQHF. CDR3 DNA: TGTGCCAGCAGTCGCAGACCCGGTCAGCCCCAGCATTTT.

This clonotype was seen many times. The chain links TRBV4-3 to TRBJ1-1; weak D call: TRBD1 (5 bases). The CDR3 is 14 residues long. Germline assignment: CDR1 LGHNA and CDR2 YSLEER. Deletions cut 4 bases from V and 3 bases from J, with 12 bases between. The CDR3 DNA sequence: TGCGCCAGCAGCCCGAAATGGGGGGACACTGAAGCTTTCTTT. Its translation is CASSPKWGDTEAFF.

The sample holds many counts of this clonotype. The CDR3 sequence is CASSSISGEETQYF. The CDR3 DNA reads TGTGCCAGCAGTTCCATTAGCGGGGAAGAGACCCAGTACTTC. The gene calls are TRBV12-3 or TRBV12-4 and TRBJ2-5, with 8 bases that match TRBD2. V lost 4 bases to trimming and J lost 3 bases; unmatched junction nucleotides: 4. The CDR3 has 14 amino acids.

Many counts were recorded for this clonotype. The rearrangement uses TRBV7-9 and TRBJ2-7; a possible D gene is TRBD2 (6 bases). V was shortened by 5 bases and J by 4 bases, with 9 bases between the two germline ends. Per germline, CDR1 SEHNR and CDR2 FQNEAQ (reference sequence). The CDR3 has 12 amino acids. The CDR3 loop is CASSKAGYEQYF. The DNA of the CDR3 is TGTGCCAGCAGCAAGGCGGGGTACGAGCAGTACTTC.

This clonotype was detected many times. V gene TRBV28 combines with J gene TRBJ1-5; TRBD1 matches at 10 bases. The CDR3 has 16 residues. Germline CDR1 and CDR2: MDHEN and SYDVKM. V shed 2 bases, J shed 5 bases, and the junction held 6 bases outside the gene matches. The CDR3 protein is CASSLRGTGAYQPQHF. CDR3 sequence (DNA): TGTGCCAGCAGTTTACGGGGGACAGGGGCTTATCAGCCCCAGCATTTT.

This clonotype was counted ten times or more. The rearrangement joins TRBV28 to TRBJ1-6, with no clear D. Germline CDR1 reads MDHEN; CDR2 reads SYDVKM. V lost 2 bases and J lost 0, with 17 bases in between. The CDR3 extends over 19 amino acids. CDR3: CASSLTQPEASSYNSPLHF. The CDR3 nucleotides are TGTGCCAGCAGTTTAACCCAGCCAGAAGCAAGCTCCTATAATTCACCCCTCCACTTT.

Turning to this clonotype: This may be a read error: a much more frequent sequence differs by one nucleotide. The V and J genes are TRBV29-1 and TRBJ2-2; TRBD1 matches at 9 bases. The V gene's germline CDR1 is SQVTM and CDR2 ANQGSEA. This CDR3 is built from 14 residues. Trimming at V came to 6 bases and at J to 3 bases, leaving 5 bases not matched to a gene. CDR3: CSVYDRGDTGELFF. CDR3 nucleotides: TGCAGCGTCTATGACAGGGGGGACACCGGGGAGCTGTTTTTT.

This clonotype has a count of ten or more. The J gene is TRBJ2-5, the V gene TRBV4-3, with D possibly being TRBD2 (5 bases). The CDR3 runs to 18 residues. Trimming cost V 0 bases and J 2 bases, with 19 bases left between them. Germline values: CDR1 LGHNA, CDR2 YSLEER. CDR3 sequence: CASSQDYLEALSQETQYF. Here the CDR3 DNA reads TGCGCCAGCAGCCAAGATTATCTGGAGGCCCTCAGTCAAGAGACCCAGTACTTC.

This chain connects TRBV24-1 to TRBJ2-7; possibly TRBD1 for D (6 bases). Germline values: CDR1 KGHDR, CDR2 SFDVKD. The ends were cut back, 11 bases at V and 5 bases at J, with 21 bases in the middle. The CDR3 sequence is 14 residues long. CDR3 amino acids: CASTQGQGSDEQYF. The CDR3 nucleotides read TGTGCCAGCACCCAGGGGCAGGGGTCCGACGAGCAGTACTTC.

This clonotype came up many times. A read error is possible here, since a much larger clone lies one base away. CDR3: CASSQLAGATGELFF. The CDR3 nucleotides are TGTGCCAGCAGTCAACTAGCGGGAGCTACCGGGGAGCTGTTTTTT. V and J are TRBV12-3 or TRBV12-4 and TRBJ2-2; 11 nucleotides align to TRBD2. This CDR3 spans 15 amino acids. The V and J ends lost 5 bases and 5 bases, in that order; junction bases with no gene match: 4.

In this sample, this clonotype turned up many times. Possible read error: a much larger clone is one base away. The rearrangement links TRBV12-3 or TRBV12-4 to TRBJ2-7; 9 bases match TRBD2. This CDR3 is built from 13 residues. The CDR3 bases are TGTGCCAGCGGTTTGGCGGGGGGGGACGAGCAGTACTTC. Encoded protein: CASGLAGGDEQYF.

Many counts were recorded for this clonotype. This CDR3 reads CASKPLNTGELFF. Here the CDR3 DNA reads TGTGCCAGTAAACCCTTGAACACCGGGGAGCTGTTTTTT. The V gene is TRBV19, the J gene TRBJ2-2; D is undetermined. The V end was cut by 7 bases, the J end by 1 base, with 7 bases between. Germline V lookup: CDR1 LNHDA, CDR2 SQIVND (reference sequence). The CDR3 loop spans 13 amino acids.